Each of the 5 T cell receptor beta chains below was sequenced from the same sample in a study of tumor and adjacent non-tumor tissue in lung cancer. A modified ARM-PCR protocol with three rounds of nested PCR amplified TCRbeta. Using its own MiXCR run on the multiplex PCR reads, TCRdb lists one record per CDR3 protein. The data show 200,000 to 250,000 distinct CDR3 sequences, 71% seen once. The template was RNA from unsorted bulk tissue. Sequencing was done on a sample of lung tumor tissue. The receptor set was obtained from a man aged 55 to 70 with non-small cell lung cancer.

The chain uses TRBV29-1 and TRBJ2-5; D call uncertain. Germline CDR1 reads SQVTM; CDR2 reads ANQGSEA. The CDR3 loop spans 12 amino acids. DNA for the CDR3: TGCTGCGCTGACATGGGCCGAGAGACCCAGTACTTC. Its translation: CCADMGRETQYF.

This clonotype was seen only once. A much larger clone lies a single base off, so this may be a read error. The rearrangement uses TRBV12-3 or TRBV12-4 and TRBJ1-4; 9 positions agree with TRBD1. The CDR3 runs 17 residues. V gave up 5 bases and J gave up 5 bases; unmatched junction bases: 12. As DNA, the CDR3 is TGTGCCAGCAGTCCCTCCCCCTACAGGGGGCGGAATGAAAAACTGTTTTTT. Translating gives CASSPSPYRGRNEKLFF.

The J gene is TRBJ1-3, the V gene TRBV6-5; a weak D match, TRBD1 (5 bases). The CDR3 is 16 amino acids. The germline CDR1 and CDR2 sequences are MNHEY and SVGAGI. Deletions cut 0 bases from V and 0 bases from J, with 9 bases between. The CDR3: CASSYSIGGSGNTIYF. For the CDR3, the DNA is TGTGCCAGCAGTTACTCGATCGGGGGCTCTGGAAACACCATATATTTT.

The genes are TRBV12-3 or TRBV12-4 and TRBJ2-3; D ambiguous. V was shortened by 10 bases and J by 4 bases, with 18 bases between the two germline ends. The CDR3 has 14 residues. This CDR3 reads CAIRVARGADTQYF. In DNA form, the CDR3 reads TGTGCCATCAGAGTCGCTAGAGGAGCAGATACGCAGTATTTT.

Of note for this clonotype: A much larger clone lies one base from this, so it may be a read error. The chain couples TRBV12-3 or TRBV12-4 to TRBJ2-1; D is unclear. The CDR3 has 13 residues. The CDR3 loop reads CASSLSSVGEHFF. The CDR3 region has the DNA TGTGCCAGCAGTTTATCTTCGGTAGGTGAGCATTTCTTC.